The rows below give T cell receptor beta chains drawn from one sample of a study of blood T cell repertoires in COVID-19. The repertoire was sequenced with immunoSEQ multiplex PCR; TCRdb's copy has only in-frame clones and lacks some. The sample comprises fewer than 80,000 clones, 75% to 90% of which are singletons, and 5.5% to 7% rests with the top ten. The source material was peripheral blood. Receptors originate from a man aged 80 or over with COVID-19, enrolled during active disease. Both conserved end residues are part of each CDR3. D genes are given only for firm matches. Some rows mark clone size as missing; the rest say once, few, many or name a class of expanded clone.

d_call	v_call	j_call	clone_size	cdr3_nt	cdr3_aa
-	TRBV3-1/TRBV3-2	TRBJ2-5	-	TGTGCCAGCAGCCGGACTGGCCGGGTCGAGACCCAGTACTTC	CASSRTGRVETQYF
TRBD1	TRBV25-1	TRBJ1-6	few	TGTGCCAGTACGACAGGGGAGAGTTCACCCCTCCACTTT	CASTTGESSPLHF
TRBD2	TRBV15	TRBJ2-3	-	TGTGCCACCAGCCCAAGACTAGCGGGGGGCACAGATACGCAGTATTTT	CATSPRLAGGTDTQYF
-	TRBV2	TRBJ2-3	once	TGTGCCAGCAGAGGACAGCTCACAGATACGCAGTATTTT	CASRGQLTDTQYF
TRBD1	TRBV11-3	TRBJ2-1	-	TGTGCCAGCAGCCTACAGGGGGCCGCCGATAATGAGCAGTTCTTC	CASSLQGAADNEQFF
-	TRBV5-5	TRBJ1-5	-	TGTGCCAGCAGCAGACGACAGGAAGGTTATCAGCCCCAGCATTTT	CASSRRQEGYQPQHF
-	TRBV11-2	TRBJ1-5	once	TGTGCCAGCAGCTTAAACCGGAATCAGCCCCAGCATTTT	CASSLNRNQPQHF
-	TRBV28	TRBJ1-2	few	TGTGCCAGCAGTTTAAGCGACAGCCCAGTATCCCCTCTATGGGGCTACACCTTC	CASSLSDSPVSPLWGYTF
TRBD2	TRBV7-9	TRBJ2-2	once	TGTGCCAGCAGCTTAGGACTAGCGGACCACGGCGGGGAGCTGTTTTTT	CASSLGLADHGGELFF
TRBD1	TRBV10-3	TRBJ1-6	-	TGTGCCATCAGTGGAGGACAGGGGAGTTCACCCCTCCACTTT	CAISGGQGSSPLHF
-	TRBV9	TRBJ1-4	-	TGTGCCAGCAGCGTCTCTGCGGGGACAACTAATGAAAAACTGTTTTTT	CASSVSAGTTNEKLFF
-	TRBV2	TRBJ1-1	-	TGTGCCAGCAGTGAAGATCGGAGACAGGTATATGCTTTCTTT	CASSEDRRQVYAFF
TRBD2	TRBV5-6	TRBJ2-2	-	TGTGCCAGCAGCTCTTTAATAGCGGGGGACTACACCGGGGAGCTGTTTTTT	CASSSLIAGDYTGELFF
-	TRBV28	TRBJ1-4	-	TGTGCCAGCAGTCTCTCAGGGGCAACTAATGAAAAACTGTTTTTT	CASSLSGATNEKLFF
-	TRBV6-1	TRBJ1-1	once	TGTGCCAGCAGTGAACCCGGGGGGGGGCCGAACACTGAAGCTTTCTTT	CASSEPGGGPNTEAFF
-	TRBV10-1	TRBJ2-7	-	TGCGCCAGCAGTGAGGGAGGGAATAACGAGCAGTACTTC	CASSEGGNNEQYF
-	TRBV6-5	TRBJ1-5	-	TGTGCCACAGGGGAGTATAGCAATCAGCCCCAGCATTTT	CATGEYSNQPQHF
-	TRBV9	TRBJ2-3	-	TGTGCCAGCAGCGCCGGTAGCACAGATACGCAGTATTTT	CASSAGSTDTQYF
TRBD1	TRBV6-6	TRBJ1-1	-	TGTGCCAGCAGTTACAGGGGGCGTAGCGCTGAAGCTTTCTTT	CASSYRGRSAEAFF
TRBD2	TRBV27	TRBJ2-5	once	TGTGCCAGCGATGCCGATCCTGGACGGGGGGAGGACCGAGAGACCCAGTACTTC	CASDADPGRGEDRETQYF
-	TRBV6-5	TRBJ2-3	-	TGTGCCAGCAGTTACGTTGGAGGCTTTAGCACAGATACGCAGTATTTT	CASSYVGGFSTDTQYF
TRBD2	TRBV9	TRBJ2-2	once	TGTGCCAGCAGCCCTGGTTCTAGCGGAAACACCGGGGAGCTGTTTTTT	CASSPGSSGNTGELFF
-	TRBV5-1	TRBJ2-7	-	TGCGCCAGCGGCTTGGACAGCTCCTACGAGCAGTACTTC	CASGLDSSYEQYF
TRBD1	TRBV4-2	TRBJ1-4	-	TGTGCCAGCGGAAAAATGGGACAGGGTTCTGATGAAAAACTGTTTTTT	CASGKMGQGSDEKLFF
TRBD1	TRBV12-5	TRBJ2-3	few	TGTGCTAGTGGTGTGGGACAGGGAGTGGTCACAGATACGCAGTATTTT	CASGVGQGVVTDTQYF
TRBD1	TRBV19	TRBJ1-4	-	TGTGCCAGTAGCCGGGACAGGGAGAATGAAAAACTGTTTTTT	CASSRDRENEKLFF
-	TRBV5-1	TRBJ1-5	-	TGCGCCAGCAGCTTGGGTCCGCAGCAGCCCCAGCATTTT	CASSLGPQQPQHF
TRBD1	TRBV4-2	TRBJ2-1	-	TGTGCCAGCAGCCAAGAAGGACAGGGATACAATGGGCAGTTCTTC	CASSQEGQGYNGQFF
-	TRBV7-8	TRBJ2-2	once	TGTGCCAGCAGCTTAGGCAGGGCCGGCACCGGGGAGCTGTTTTTT	CASSLGRAGTGELFF
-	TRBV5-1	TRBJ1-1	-	TGCGCCAGCAGCTTGTCCGCAGGCTCTACTGAAGCTTTCTTT	CASSLSAGSTEAFF
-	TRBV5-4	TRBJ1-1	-	TGTGCCAGCAGCTTGGTCCCAGGGGACACTGAAGCTTTCTTT	CASSLVPGDTEAFF
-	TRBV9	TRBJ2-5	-	TGTGCCAGCAGCTTTAACAGAGGGGGAGAGACCCAGTACTTC	CASSFNRGGETQYF
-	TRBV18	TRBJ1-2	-	TGTGCCAGCTCACCCGGGTTAAGGACAGTGATAGACGGCTATGGCTACACCTTC	CASSPGLRTVIDGYGYTF
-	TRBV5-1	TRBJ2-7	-	TGCGCCAGCAGCTTGGACACCTACGAGCAGTACTTC	CASSLDTYEQYF
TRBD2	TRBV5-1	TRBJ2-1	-	TGCGCCAGCAGCTTGTGGACTAGCGGGGGGCCATCCTACAATGAGCAGTTCTTC	CASSLWTSGGPSYNEQFF
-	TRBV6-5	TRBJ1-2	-	TGTGCCAGCAGTCCCCGGCCGGGAGCCGTGGGCTACACCTTC	CASSPRPGAVGYTF
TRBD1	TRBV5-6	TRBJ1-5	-	TGTGCCAGCAGCTTGATGGCCGGGACAGGGGGGCATCAGGCCCAGCATTTT	CASSLMAGTGGHQAQHF
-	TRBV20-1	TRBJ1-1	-	TGCAGTGCTAGTGATTGGAGGGTGGACACTGAAGCTTTCTTT	CSASDWRVDTEAFF
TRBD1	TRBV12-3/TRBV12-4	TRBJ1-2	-	TGTGCCAGCAGTAAAACAGGGGGGACTGGCTACACCTTC	CASSKTGGTGYTF
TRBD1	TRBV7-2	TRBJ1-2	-	TGTGCCAGCAGCTTAAATCCAGGGGGCGCTTCTGGCTACACCTTC	CASSLNPGGASGYTF
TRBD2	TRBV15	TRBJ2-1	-	TGTGCCACCAGCAGAGATTCCCCTAGCGGGGAGGTTAAAAGGTTCTTC	CATSRDSPSGEVKRFF
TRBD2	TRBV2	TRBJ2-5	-	TGTGCCAGCAGTGGACTAGCGGGGGAAGAGACCCAGTACTTC	CASSGLAGEETQYF
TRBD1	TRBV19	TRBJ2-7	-	TGTGCCAGCGCCCCACGTGGACAGGGTCGAGAGTACGAGCAGTACTTC	CASAPRGQGREYEQYF
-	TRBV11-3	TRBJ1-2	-	TGTGCCAGCAGCTTCGGAGGGGGGGGGATTAACTATGGCTACACCTTC	CASSFGGGGINYGYTF
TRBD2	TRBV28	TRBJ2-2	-	TGTGCCAGCAGTTTACTAGCGGGGAGGGACACCGGGGAGCTGTTTTTT	CASSLLAGRDTGELFF
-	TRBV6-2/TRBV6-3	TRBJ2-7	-	TGTGCCAGCAGTCCCAGGACACCTAGCTCCTACGAGCAGTACTTC	CASSPRTPSSYEQYF
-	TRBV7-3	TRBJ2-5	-	TGTGCCAGCAGGAGGAGCGTGGATGAGACCCAGTACTTC	CASRRSVDETQYF
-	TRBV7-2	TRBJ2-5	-	TGTGCCAGCAGCTTAAACCAGGCGGCTGAAGGGGCCCAGTACTTC	CASSLNQAAEGAQYF
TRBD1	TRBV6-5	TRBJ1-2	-	TGTGCCAGCAGTTACCTCGACAGGGTTGGTGGCTACACCTTC	CASSYLDRVGGYTF
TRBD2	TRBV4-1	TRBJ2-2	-	TGCGCCAGCAGCCAAGCCCCGGGACTAGCGGGGAAGCCCGGGGAGCTGTTTTTT	CASSQAPGLAGKPGELFF
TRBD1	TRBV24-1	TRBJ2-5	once	TGTGCCACCAGTGCCCCCCCGGAGTGGGGACAGGGAGAGACCCAGTACTTC	CATSAPPEWGQGETQYF
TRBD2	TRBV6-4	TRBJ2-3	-	TGTGCCAGCAGTATAGCGGGGATTCGCACAGATACGCAGTATTTT	CASSIAGIRTDTQYF
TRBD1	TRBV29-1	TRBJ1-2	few	TGCAGCGTTGATGAGGGGGCGAACTATGGCTACACCTTC	CSVDEGANYGYTF
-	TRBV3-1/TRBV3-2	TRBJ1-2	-	TGTGCCAGCAGTGAACTGTTTCAGGGTCGTTGCACCTTC	CASSELFQGRCTF